Below are 10 T cell receptor beta chains sequenced from a single sample in a study of cytomegalovirus exposure and HLA in healthy donors. Data came from immunoSEQ multiplex PCR; TCRdb stores just in-frame clones and leaves some out. The table records about 150,000 clones, about 94% of them present only once. The sequencing input was PBMCs. The receptors were gathered from a man aged 18 to 29 in good health and CMV-seropositive.

V gene TRBV21-1 combines with J gene TRBJ1-2; the D call TRBD1 from the table was never checked on the DNA. TRBV21-1 is classified as a pseudogene. There are 17 residues in the CDR3. The CDR3 region is CASSNFRPGQACYGYTF. In DNA, the CDR3 is TGTGCCAGCAGCAACTTCCGGCCCGGACAGGCCTGCTATGGCTACACCTTC.

The chain has TRBV5-1 and TRBJ2-1; D is possibly TRBD1 (6 bases). In germline, CDR1 is SGHRS, CDR2 YFSETQ. V was clipped by 3 bases and J by 7 bases, with 14 bases between them. There are 14 residues in the CDR3. CDR3 coding DNA: TGCGCCAGCAGCTCGCAGGGGCTAGGGAATGAGCAGTTCTTC. Amino acids: CASSSQGLGNEQFF.

The chain employs TRBV27 and TRBJ1-5; D not resolved. This CDR3 is 16 amino acids long. Trimming took 3 bases from V and 0 from J, leaving 12 bases between them. Germline V gene lookup returns CDR1 MNHEY and CDR2 SMNVEV (reference sequence). The CDR3 sequence: CASSFLGRDSNQPQHF. CDR3 nucleotide sequence: TGTGCCAGCAGTTTCCTAGGGAGGGATAGCAATCAGCCCCAGCATTTT.

J is TRBJ2-5 and V is TRBV7-2; 7 bases fit TRBD2. The junction had 2 bases not matched to a gene; V was cut back by 2 bases and J by 5 bases. Germline V gene data show CDR1 as SGHTA and CDR2 as FQGNSA. The CDR3 loop spans 13 amino acids. CDR3 sequence (DNA): TGTGCCAGCAGCTTAATGGGAGGGGAGACCCAGTACTTC. The encoded protein is CASSLMGGETQYF.

The rearrangement links TRBV7-5 to TRBJ2-7; TRBD1, the table's D call, lacks a check against the DNA. TRBV7-5 is a pseudogene locus. The CDR3 has 16 residues. The CDR3 DNA reads TGTGTCAGAAGCTGGGCCTCCGTGACAGGGACATACGAGCAGTACTTC. The encoded protein is CVRSWASVTGTYEQYF.

J is TRBJ1-2 and V is TRBV7-9; no definite D call. The germline gives CDR1 SEHNR, CDR2 FQNEAQ (reference sequence). The CDR3 is 12 residues long. Here the CDR3 DNA reads TGTACCCCGGGCGGTAGCGGCTATGGCTACACCTTC. It encodes CTPGGSGYGYTF.

The gene calls are TRBV10-3 and TRBJ1-3; 7 nucleotides line up with TRBD1. Germline CDR1 ENHRY, CDR2 SYGVKD. J was trimmed by 0 bases and V by 10 bases; bases with no gene match: 12. CDR3 length: 16 residues. As DNA, the CDR3 is TGTGCCACTAACCGGGACAGAGACCTCTCTGGAAACACCATATATTTT. Translation: CATNRDRDLSGNTIYF.

This chain uses TRBV6-1 with TRBJ2-7; D might be TRBD1 (6 bases). The CDR3 is made up of 15 amino acids. Trimming pared 2 bases from V and 2 bases from J, leaving 13 bases between. Germline V gene data show CDR1 as MNHNS and CDR2 as SASEGT. The CDR3 loop reads CASSEYPTGAYEQYF. The CDR3 coding sequence is TGTGCCAGCAGTGAATATCCGACAGGTGCCTACGAGCAGTACTTC.

This rearrangement joins TRBV7-9 to TRBJ2-1; D is ambiguous. V was trimmed by 2 bases and J by 3 bases, leaving 11 bases between them. The CDR3 is made up of 15 amino acids. Germline assignment: CDR1 SEHNR and CDR2 FQNEAQ (reference sequence). The CDR3 protein is CASSLIGSVYNEQFF. The CDR3 DNA sequence: TGTGCCAGCAGCTTAATCGGAAGCGTCTACAATGAGCAGTTCTTC.

The chain is built from TRBV28 and TRBJ2-7, with 7 bases matching TRBD1. The ends lost 4 bases at V and 7 bases at J; junction bases unmatched: 16. CDR1 and CDR2 (germline): MDHEN, SYDVKM. The CDR3 is 16 amino acids. The CDR3 DNA follows: TGTGCCAGCAGTTACCTCGGACAGGCCGAACGAAGGGAGCAGTACTTC. It is translated as CASSYLGQAERREQYF.